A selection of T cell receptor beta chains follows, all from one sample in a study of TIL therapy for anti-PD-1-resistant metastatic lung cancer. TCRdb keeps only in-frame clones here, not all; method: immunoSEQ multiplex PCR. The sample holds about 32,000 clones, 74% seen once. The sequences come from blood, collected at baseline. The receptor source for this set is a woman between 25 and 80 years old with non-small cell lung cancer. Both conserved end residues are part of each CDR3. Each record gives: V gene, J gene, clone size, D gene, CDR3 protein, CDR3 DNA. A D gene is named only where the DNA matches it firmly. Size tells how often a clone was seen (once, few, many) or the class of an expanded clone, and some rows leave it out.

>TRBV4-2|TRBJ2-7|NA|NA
CASSQGTGTPTYEQYF
TGTGCCAGCAGCCAAGGGACCGGGACTCCCACCTACGAGCAGTACTTC
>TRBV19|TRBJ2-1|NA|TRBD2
CASSGLAGAYNEQFF
TGTGCCAGTAGTGGCCTAGCGGGAGCTTACAATGAGCAGTTCTTC
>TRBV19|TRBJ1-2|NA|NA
CASTPDSLEGYTF
TGTGCCAGTACCCCCGACAGTTTAGAAGGCTACACCTTC
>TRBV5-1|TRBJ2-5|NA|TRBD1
CASSLDLAGGATQYF
TGCGCCAGCAGCTTGGACCTGGCAGGGGGCGCGACCCAGTACTTC
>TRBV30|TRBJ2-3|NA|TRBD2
CAYSSGRAVGTDTQYF
TGTGCCTACTCTAGCGGGAGGGCCGTGGGCACAGATACGCAGTATTTT
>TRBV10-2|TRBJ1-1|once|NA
CASINRERSGTEAFF
TGCGCCAGCATTAACAGGGAACGGTCGGGCACTGAAGCTTTCTTT
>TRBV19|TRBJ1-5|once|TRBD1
CASTASGQTNQPQHF
TGTGCCAGTACCGCCTCGGGACAGACAAATCAGCCCCAGCATTTT
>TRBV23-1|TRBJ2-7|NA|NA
CASSQSGRREQYF
TGCGCCAGCAGTCAATCTGGCAGGCGCGAGCAGTACTTC
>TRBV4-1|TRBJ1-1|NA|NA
CASSLGARSLTNTEAFF
TGCGCCAGCAGTCTGGGGGCCCGATCTTTAACGAACACTGAAGCTTTCTTT
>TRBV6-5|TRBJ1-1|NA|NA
CASSPMFAEGKAFF
TGTGCCAGCAGCCCTATGTTTGCGGAGGGTAAGGCTTTCTTT
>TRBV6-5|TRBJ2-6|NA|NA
CATKPESGANVLTF
TGTGCCACCAAACCCGAATCTGGGGCCAACGTCCTGACTTTC
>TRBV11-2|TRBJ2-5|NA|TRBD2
CASSHLLADPQETQYF
TGTGCCAGCAGCCACCTACTAGCGGACCCTCAAGAGACCCAGTACTTC
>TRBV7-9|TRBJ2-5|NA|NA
CASSLARRGETQYF
TGTGCCAGCAGCTTAGCGCGGAGAGGGGAGACCCAGTACTTC
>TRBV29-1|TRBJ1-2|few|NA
CSVADGYTF
TGCAGCGTTGCGGATGGCTACACCTTC
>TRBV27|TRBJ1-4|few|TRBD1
CASSLSVGQGAGEKLFF
TGTGCCAGCAGTTTATCGGTGGGACAGGGGGCGGGTGAAAAACTGTTTTTT
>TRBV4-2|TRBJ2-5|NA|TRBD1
CASSPTGGNVQETQYF
TGTGCCAGCAGCCCGACAGGGGGAAATGTCCAAGAGACCCAGTACTTC